The sequence of this T cell receptor (beta chain) was determined in a study of T-cell reconstitution after alpha-beta-depleted transplantation in children. As it was prepared, the TCRbeta library received unique molecular identifiers. TCRdb reprocessed the PCR reads with MiXCR, giving one entry per CDR3 protein. This sample has about 91,000 distinct CDR3 sequences, with 6.5% to 8.5% found just once. This clonotype was seen ten or more times. This TCR was recovered from a human donor who donated a stem cell graft to a child with congenital amegakaryocytic thrombocytopenia. Here the sequenced sample was PBMCs from the stem cell graft donor, taken from the stem cell graft.

CDR3 bases: TGTGCCACCAGCAGAGCGAGGACGGGGGGAAACACTGAAGCTTTCTTT. Translation gives CATSRARTGGNTEAFF. The chain carries TRBV15 and TRBJ1-1, with D possibly being TRBD1 (5 bases). Germline V gene data show CDR1 as LNHNV and CDR2 as YYDKDF (reference sequence). V dropped 1 base and J dropped 2 bases, with 14 bases sitting between them. The CDR3 length is 16 residues.